This T cell receptor beta chain was sequenced for a study of cytomegalovirus exposure and HLA in healthy donors. Overall study findings and caveats: Later genetic work tied a missense DCLRE1C variant to beta-chain V and J trimming.

The CDR3 runs 14 residues. V dropped 5 bases and J dropped 1 base, with 11 bases sitting between them. CDR1 is LNHDA and CDR2 is SQIVND in the germline V gene (reference sequence). Primers for the PCR totalled 60 Vbeta and 13 Jbeta. Original analysis: Unique TCR beta chains totaled roughly 80 million in a later count, with roughly 11 million of them shared. Profiling relied on immunoSEQ multiplex PCR, and the TCRdb table lists in-frame clones only, not all of them. V and J calls and clone size are given by that table; D and trimming were obtained from the DNA. In the table there are 130,000 or so clones, roughly 80% of which are singletons. On this clone itself: Its antigen is currently unknown.

The sequenced sample consisted of PBMCs. This TCR was sampled from a female donor in good health and CMV-seronegative. The chain uses TRBV19 and TRBJ1-1; D is unresolved. CDR3 protein: CASSVVSGNTEAFF. CDR3 sequence (DNA): TGTGCCAGTAGTGTGGTTTCAGGGAACACTGAAGCTTTCTTT. The variable domain in full, with the rest retrieved from reference TRBV19 and TRBJ1-1, is DGGITQSPKYLFRKEGQNVTLSCEQNLNHDAMYWYRQDPGQGLRLIYYSQIVNDFQKGDIAEGYSVSREKKESFPLTVTSAQKNPTAFYLCASSVVSGNTEAFFGQGTRLTVV.